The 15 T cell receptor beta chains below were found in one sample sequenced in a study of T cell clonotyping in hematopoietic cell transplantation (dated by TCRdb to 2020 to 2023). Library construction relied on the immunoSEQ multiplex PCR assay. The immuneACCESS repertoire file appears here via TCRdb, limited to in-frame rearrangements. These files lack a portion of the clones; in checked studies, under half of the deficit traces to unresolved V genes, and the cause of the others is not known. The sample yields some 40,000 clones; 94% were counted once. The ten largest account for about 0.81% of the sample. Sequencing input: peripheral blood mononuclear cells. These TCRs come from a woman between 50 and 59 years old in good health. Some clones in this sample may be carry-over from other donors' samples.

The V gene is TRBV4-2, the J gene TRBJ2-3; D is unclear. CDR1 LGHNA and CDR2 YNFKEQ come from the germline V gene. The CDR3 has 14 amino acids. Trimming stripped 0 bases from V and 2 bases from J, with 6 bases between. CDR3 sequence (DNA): TGTGCCAGCAGCCAAGAGATAGACACAGATACGCAGTATTTT. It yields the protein CASSQEIDTDTQYF.

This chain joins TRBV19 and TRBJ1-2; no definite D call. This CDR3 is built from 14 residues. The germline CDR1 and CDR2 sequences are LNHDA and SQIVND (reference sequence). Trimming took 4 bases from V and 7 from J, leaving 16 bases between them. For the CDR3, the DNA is TGTGCCAGTAGTACCCGACTGAAAGGGTTTGGCTACACCTTC. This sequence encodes CASSTRLKGFGYTF.

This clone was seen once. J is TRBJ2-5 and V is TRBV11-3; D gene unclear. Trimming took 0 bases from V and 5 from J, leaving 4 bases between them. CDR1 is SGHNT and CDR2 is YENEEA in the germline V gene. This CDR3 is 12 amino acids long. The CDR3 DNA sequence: TGTGCCAGCAGCTTAGAGATGGAGACCCAGTACTTC. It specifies CASSLEMETQYF.

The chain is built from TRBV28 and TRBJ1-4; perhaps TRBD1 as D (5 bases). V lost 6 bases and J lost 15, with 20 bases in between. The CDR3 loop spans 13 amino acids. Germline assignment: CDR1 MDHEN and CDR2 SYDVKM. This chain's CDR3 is CASSRGGSSNMFF. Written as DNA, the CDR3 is TGTGCCAGCAGCCGCGGGGGTAGTTCTAACATGTTTTTT.

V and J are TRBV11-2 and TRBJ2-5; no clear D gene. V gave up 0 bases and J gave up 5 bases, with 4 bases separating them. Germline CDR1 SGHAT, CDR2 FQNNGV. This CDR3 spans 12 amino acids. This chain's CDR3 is CASSLDGETQYF. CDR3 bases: TGTGCCAGCAGCTTAGATGGGGAGACCCAGTACTTC.

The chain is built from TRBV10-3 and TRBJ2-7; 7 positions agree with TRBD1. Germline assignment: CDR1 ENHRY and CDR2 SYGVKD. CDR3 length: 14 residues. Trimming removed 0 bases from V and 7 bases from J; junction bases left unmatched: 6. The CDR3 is CAISESRQGREQYF. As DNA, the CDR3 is TGTGCCATCAGTGAGTCCAGACAGGGTAGGGAGCAGTACTTC.

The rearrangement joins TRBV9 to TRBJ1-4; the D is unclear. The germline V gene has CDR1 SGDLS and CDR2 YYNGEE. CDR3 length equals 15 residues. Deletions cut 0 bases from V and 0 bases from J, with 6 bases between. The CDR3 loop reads CASSVDPATNEKLFF. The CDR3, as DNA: TGTGCCAGCAGCGTAGACCCTGCAACTAATGAAAAACTGTTTTTT.

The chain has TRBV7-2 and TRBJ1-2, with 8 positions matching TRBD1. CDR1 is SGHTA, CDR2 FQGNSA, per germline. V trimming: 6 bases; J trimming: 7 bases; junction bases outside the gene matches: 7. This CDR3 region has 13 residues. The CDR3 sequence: CASSPGQGFGYTF. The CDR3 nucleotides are TGTGCCAGCAGTCCCGGACAGGGTTTTGGCTACACCTTC.

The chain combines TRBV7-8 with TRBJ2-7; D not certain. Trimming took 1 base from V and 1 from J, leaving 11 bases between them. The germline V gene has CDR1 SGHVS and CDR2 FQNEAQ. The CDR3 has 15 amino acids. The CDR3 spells CASSLEGAQSYEQYF. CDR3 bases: TGTGCCAGCAGCTTAGAGGGCGCCCAATCCTACGAGCAGTACTTC.

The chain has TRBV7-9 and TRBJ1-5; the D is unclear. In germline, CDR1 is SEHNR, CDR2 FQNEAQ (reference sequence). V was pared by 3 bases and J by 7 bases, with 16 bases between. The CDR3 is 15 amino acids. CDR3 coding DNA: TGTGCCAGCAGCTTGGTTGGGCAGATGGAACAGCCCCAGCATTTT. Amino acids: CASSLVGQMEQPQHF.

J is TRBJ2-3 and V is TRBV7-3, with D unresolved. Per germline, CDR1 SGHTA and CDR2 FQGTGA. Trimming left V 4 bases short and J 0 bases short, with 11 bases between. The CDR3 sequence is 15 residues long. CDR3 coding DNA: TGTGCCAGCAGCTCCTGGGGAAGCAGCACAGATACGCAGTATTTT. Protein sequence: CASSSWGSSTDTQYF.

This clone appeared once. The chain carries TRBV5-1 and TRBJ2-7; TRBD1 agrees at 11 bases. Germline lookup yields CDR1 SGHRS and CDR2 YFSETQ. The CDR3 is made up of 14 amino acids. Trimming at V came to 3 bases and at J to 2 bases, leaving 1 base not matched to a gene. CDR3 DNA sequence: TGCGCCAGCAGCTGGGGACAGGGGGCCTACGAGCAGTACTTC. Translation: CASSWGQGAYEQYF.

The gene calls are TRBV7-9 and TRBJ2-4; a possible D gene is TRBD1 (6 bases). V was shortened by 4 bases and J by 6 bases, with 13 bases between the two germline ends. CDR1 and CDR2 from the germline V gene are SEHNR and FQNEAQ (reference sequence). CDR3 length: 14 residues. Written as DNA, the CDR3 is TGTGCCAGCAGCTCGTCCAGGGGAATAAACATTCAGTACTTC. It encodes CASSSSRGINIQYF.

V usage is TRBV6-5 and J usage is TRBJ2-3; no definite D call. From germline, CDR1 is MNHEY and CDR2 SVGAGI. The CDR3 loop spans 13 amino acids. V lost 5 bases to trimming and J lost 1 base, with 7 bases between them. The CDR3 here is CASSMGRTDTQYF. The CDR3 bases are TGTGCCAGCAGTATGGGCCGCACAGATACGCAGTATTTT.

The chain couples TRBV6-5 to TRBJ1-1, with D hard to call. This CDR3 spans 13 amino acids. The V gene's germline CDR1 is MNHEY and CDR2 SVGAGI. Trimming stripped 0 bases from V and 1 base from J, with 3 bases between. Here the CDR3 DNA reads TGTGCCAGCAGTTACTCGAGGAACACTGAAGCTTTCTTT. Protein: CASSYSRNTEAFF.